The 24 T cell receptor beta chains listed next were all sequenced from one sample in a study of control samples from healthy donors and cancer patients. TCRdb's table, derived via immunoSEQ multiplex PCR, lists solely in-frame clones and lacks some. The sample consists of roughly 120,000 clones, more than 85% of them appearing once. The sequenced sample consisted of blood. These receptors were collected from a young man in good health.

CDR3 residues: CASSLFDGMNTEAFF. In DNA, the CDR3 is TGCGCCAGCAGCTTGTTTGACGGAATGAACACTGAAGCTTTCTTT. This sequence joins TRBV5-1 and TRBJ1-1; D gene uncertain. This CDR3 has 15 residues. Germline V gene data show CDR1 as SGHRS and CDR2 as YFSETQ. Between the trimmed V and J ends, which lost 1 base and 0 bases, there was a span of 10 bases.

For the CDR3, the DNA is TGTGCCACCAGCAGAGGTGCAGCCGCAGGGGGCGAGGACACTGAAGCTTTCTTT. The encoded protein is CATSRGAAAGGEDTEAFF. The chain is built from TRBV15 and TRBJ1-1, with 8 bases lining up with TRBD1. The V gene's germline CDR1 is LNHNV and CDR2 YYDKDF (reference sequence). The CDR3 contains 18 residues. V lost 1 base to trimming and J lost 3 bases; unmatched junction nucleotides: 13.

V gene TRBV2 combines with J gene TRBJ2-3, with TRBD2 matching over 13 bases. This CDR3 is built from 15 residues. The V and J ends lost 5 bases and 6 bases, in that order; junction bases with no gene match: 5. The germline V gene has CDR1 SNHLY and CDR2 FYNNEI. CDR3 residues: CASSPRTSGGDTQYF. The CDR3 DNA sequence: TGTGCCAGCAGTCCTAGGACTAGCGGGGGTGATACGCAGTATTTT. The variable domain in full, with the rest retrieved from reference TRBV2 and TRBJ2-3, is EPEVTQTPSHQVTQMGQEVILRCVPISNHLYFYWYRQILGQKVEFLVSFYNNEISEKSEIFDDQFSVERPDGSNFTLKIRSTKLEDSAMYFCASSPRTSGGDTQYFGPGTRLTVL.

The chain is built from TRBV5-4 and TRBJ2-1; possible D gene TRBD2, 5 bases. This CDR3 spans 14 amino acids. V lost 2 bases and J 4 bases, leaving 10 bases between the germline ends. Looked up from germline, CDR1 is SGHNT and CDR2 is YYREEE (reference sequence). The CDR3: CASSFRDYYNEQFF. CDR3 coding DNA: TGTGCCAGCAGCTTCCGAGACTATTACAATGAGCAGTTCTTC.

This chain uses TRBV9 with TRBJ2-1; the D call may be TRBD1 or TRBD2 (7 bases each). The CDR3 covers 17 residues. The V end lost 3 bases, the J end lost 3 bases, and 19 bases lay between the germline ends. Germline V gives CDR1 SGDLS, CDR2 YYNGEE. DNA of the CDR3: TGTGCCAGCAGCGGAAGTAGCAGCGGGGACAGCTACAATGAGCAGTTCTTC. Amino acid sequence: CASSGSSSGDSYNEQFF.

The chain employs TRBV6-6 and TRBJ1-5; the D is unclear. The CDR3 runs 16 residues. The germline V gene has CDR1 MNHNY and CDR2 SVGAGI (reference sequence). V lost 0 bases and J 4 bases, leaving 13 bases between the germline ends. CDR3 protein: CASSYSLPSSNQPQHF. In DNA form, the CDR3 reads TGTGCCAGCAGTTACTCCCTCCCCAGCTCAAATCAGCCCCAGCATTTT.

A word on this clone: The sample has other DNA sequences that encode this CDR3 too. The rearrangement uses TRBV19 and TRBJ2-5, with D unclear. Germline V CDR1 and CDR2: LNHDA, SQIVND (reference sequence). The V end lost 1 base, the J end lost 5 bases, and 5 bases lay between the germline ends. There are 12 residues in the CDR3. This CDR3 is CASSIGSETQYF. As DNA, the CDR3 is TGTGCCAGTAGTATAGGGAGCGAGACCCAGTACTTC.

The CDR3 sequence is CASSPQVGAAYNEQFF. Here the CDR3 DNA reads TGTGCCAGCAGCCCTCAGGTCGGGGCGGCTTACAATGAGCAGTTCTTC. The chain uses TRBV5-4 and TRBJ2-1; the D gene could be TRBD1 or TRBD2 (5 bases each). Germline assignment: CDR1 SGHNT and CDR2 YYREEE (reference sequence). The germline V and J ends were trimmed by 4 bases and 4 bases, with 18 bases remaining between them. This CDR3 has 16 residues.

V gene TRBV5-8 combines with J gene TRBJ1-4; D might be TRBD1 (5 bases). The V and J ends lost 1 base and 7 bases respectively, with 11 bases between them. This CDR3 region has 14 residues. CDR1 is SGHTS, CDR2 YDEGEE, per germline. The CDR3 nucleotides read TGTGCCAGCAGCTTGCTACGGGGCATTGAAAAACTGTTTTTT. Its protein product is CASSLLRGIEKLFF.

The CDR3 loop reads CASSLGDPNEKLFF. CDR3 bases: TGTGCCAGCAGCTTAGGAGATCCCAATGAAAAACTGTTTTTT. The V and J genes are TRBV7-8 and TRBJ1-4; D is unresolved. Trimming took off 1 base at V and 5 bases at J, with 8 bases between the two ends. The germline V gene has CDR1 SGHVS and CDR2 FQNEAQ. The CDR3 is 14 amino acids.

A single count supports this clone. The germline gene is not matched at one end of the junction; a read error may be the cause. The chain links TRBV6-6 to TRBJ2-1; D remains ambiguous. There are 14 residues in the CDR3. The V gene's germline CDR1 is MNHNY and CDR2 SVGAGI (reference sequence). CDR3 in DNA: TGTGCCAGCAGGAGTGGTAACTCCAACAATGAGCAGTTCTTC. Translated, it gives CASRSGNSNNEQFF.

The rearrangement joins TRBV30 to TRBJ2-1; D remains ambiguous. The germline V and J ends were trimmed by 2 bases and 7 bases, with 6 bases remaining between them. Germline V gene lookup returns CDR1 GTSNPN and CDR2 SVGIG (reference sequence). CDR3 length: 11 amino acids. This chain's CDR3 is CAWSPQNEQFF. In DNA, the CDR3 is TGTGCCTGGAGTCCCCAGAATGAGCAGTTCTTC. Full variable domain (outside the CDR3, taken from reference TRBV30 and TRBJ2-1): SQTIHQWPATLVQPVGSPLSLECTVEGTSNPNLYWYRQAAGRGLQLLFYSVGIGQISSEVPQNLSASRPQDRQFILSSKKLLLSDSGFYLCAWSPQNEQFFGPGTRLTVL.

V and J are TRBV14 and TRBJ2-4, with 7 positions matching TRBD1. V shed 1 base and J 6 bases; nucleotides not matched to a gene: 12. Germline CDR1 SGHDN, CDR2 FVKESK. The CDR3 sequence is 17 residues long. CDR3 loop: CASSQAPTGFGLNIQYF. CDR3 coding DNA: TGTGCCAGCAGCCAAGCTCCGACAGGGTTCGGCTTAAACATTCAGTACTTC.

V and J are TRBV5-6 and TRBJ1-2; tentatively, D is TRBD1 (5 bases). The CDR3 length is 13 residues. CDR1 is SGHDT and CDR2 is YYEEEE in the germline V gene. V lost 1 base and J lost 8, with 12 bases in between. The chain's CDR3 is CASSLKLRGGYTF. The CDR3 nucleotides read TGTGCCAGCAGCTTGAAGTTGAGGGGCGGCTACACCTTC. The full variable domain, rest sourced from reference TRBV5-6 and TRBJ1-2, is DAGVTQSPTHLIKTRGQQVTLRCSPKSGHDTVSWYQQALGQGPQFIFQYYEEEERQRGNFPDRFSGHQFPNYSSELNVNALLLGDSALYLCASSLKLRGGYTFGSGTRLTVV.

V is TRBV3-1 (or the pseudogene TRBV3-2) and J is TRBJ1-5, with D unclear. CDR1 is LGHDT, CDR2 YNNKEL, per germline (reference sequence). Trimming stripped 3 bases from V and 9 bases from J, with 15 bases between. This CDR3 region has 14 residues. The DNA of the CDR3 is TGTGCCAGCAGCCAGGGTAACCTCGCCGGGCCCCAGCATTTT. This encodes CASSQGNLAGPQHF.

This rearrangement joins TRBV5-6 to TRBJ2-1; TRBD1 matches at 7 bases. Germline-derived CDR1 and CDR2 are SGHDT and YYEEEE. The CDR3 consists of 15 residues. Trimming cost V 5 bases and J 6 bases; bases outside gene matches: 11. The CDR3 protein is CASSYDREGVNEQFF. CDR3 DNA sequence: TGTGCCAGCAGTTATGACAGGGAAGGGGTCAATGAGCAGTTCTTC.

The chain carries TRBV29-1 and TRBJ2-1; TRBD2 might be the D (6 bases). The germline V gene has CDR1 SQVTM and CDR2 ANQGSEA. V was trimmed by 3 bases and J by 0 bases, leaving 12 bases between them. The CDR3 is 15 residues long. The CDR3 bases are TGCAGCGTTGACCACCGGAGGGTCTCCTACAATGAGCAGTTCTTC. Encoded protein: CSVDHRRVSYNEQFF.

The rearrangement joins TRBV24-1 to TRBJ2-4; D perhaps matches TRBD2 (7 bases). This CDR3 is 16 amino acids long. In germline, CDR1 is KGHDR, CDR2 SFDVKD. V was trimmed by 4 bases and J by 1 base, leaving 13 bases between them. CDR3 sequence reads: CATSDSRGGAKNIQYF. CDR3 sequence (DNA): TGTGCCACCAGTGACTCTAGGGGGGGGGCCAAAAACATTCAGTACTTC.

The rearrangement links TRBV9 to TRBJ1-1; TRBD1 aligns across 7 bases. Germline V CDR1 and CDR2: SGDLS, YYNGEE. V lost 4 bases and J lost 1; bases outside the gene matches: 4. CDR3 length equals 14 residues. The CDR3, as DNA: TGTGCCAGCAGCCCCGGGACAGAGAACACTGAAGCTTTCTTT. It is translated as CASSPGTENTEAFF.

This clone was observed a few times. The gene calls are TRBV6-1 and TRBJ1-5; D gene unclear. Germline lookup yields CDR1 MNHNS and CDR2 SASEGT. This CDR3 has 13 amino acids. V was cut by 3 bases and J by 3 bases, with 6 bases left in between. The CDR3 bases are TGTGCCAGCAGTGAGGCAGTCAATCAGCCCCAGCATTTT. It translates to CASSEAVNQPQHF.

The V call is TRBV7-9, the J call TRBJ1-5; D uncertain. This CDR3 is 13 amino acids long. V was clipped by 0 bases and J by 4 bases, with 4 bases between them. Germline V gene data show CDR1 as SEHNR and CDR2 as FQNEAQ (reference sequence). This CDR3 reads CASSLAANQPQHF. The DNA for the CDR3 is TGTGCCAGCAGCTTAGCGGCTAATCAGCCCCAGCATTTT.

The chain has TRBV7-9 and TRBJ1-2, with 8 nucleotides matching TRBD1. CDR1 and CDR2 (germline): SEHNR, FQNEAQ (reference sequence). CDR3 length: 15 amino acids. The junction had 5 bases not matched to a gene; V was cut back by 5 bases and J by 0 bases. The CDR3 coding sequence is TGTGCCAGCAGCCCCCAGGGACAGGCTAACTATGGCTACACCTTC. Translating it yields CASSPQGQANYGYTF.

The V call is TRBV9, the J call TRBJ1-1; TRBD1 might be the D (5 bases). The germline V gene has CDR1 SGDLS and CDR2 YYNGEE. CDR3 length: 14 residues. Deletions cut 2 bases from V and 6 bases from J, with 14 bases between. CDR3 in amino acids: CASSVERGVAEAFF. In DNA form, the CDR3 reads TGTGCCAGCAGCGTGGAACGGGGGGTTGCTGAAGCTTTCTTT.

V and J are TRBV28 and TRBJ1-4; 8 bases agree with TRBD1. Germline values: CDR1 MDHEN, CDR2 SYDVKM. Unmatched junction bases numbered 8, after V lost 7 bases and J lost 7 bases. The CDR3 sequence is 14 residues long. The CDR3 sequence: CASKLGQGGEKLFF. The CDR3 region has the DNA TGTGCCAGCAAACTAGGACAGGGTGGTGAAAAACTGTTTTTT. The full variable domain, completed using reference TRBV28 and TRBJ1-4, is DVKVTQSSRYLVKRTGEKVFLECVQDMDHENMFWYRQDPGLGLRLIYFSYDVKMKEKGDIPEGYSVSREKKERFSLILESASTNQTSMYLCASKLGQGGEKLFFGSGTQLSVL.